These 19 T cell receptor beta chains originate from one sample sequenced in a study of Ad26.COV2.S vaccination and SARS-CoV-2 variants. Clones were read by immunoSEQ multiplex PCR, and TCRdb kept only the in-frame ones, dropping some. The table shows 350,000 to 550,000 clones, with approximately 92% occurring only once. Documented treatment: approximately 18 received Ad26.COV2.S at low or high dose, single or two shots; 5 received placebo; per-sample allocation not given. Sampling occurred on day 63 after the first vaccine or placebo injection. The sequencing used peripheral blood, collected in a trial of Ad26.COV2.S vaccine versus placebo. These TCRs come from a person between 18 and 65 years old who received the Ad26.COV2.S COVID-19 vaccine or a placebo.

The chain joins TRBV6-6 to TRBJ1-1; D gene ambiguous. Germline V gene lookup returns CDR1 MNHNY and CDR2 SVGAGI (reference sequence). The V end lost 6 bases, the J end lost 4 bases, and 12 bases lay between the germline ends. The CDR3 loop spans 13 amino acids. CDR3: CASRKYGSTEAFF. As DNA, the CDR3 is TGTGCCAGCAGGAAATACGGTAGCACTGAAGCTTTCTTT.

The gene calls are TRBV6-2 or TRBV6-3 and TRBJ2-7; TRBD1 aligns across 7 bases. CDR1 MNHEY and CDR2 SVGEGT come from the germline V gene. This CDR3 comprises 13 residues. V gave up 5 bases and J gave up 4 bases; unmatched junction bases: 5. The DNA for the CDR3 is TGTGCCAGCAGTACCCGACAGGGTTACGAGCAGTACTTC. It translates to CASSTRQGYEQYF.

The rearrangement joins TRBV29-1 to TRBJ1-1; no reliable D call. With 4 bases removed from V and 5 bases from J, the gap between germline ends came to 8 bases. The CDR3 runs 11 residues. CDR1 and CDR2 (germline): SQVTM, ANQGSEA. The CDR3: CSVVLGTEAFF. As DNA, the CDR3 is TGCAGCGTTGTTCTGGGAACTGAAGCTTTCTTT.

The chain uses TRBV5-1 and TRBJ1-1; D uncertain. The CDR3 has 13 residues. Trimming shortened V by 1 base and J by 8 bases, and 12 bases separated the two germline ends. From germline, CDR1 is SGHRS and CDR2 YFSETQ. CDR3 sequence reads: CASSLWARREAFF. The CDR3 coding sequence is TGCGCCAGCAGCTTGTGGGCTCGTCGGGAAGCTTTCTTT.

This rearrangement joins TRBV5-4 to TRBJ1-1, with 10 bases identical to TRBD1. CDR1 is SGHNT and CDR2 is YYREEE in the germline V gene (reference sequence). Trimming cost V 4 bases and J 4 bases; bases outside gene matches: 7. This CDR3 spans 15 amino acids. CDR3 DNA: TGTGCCAGCAGCACCAGGACAGGGGGGACCACTGAAGCTTTCTTT. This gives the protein CASSTRTGGTTEAFF.

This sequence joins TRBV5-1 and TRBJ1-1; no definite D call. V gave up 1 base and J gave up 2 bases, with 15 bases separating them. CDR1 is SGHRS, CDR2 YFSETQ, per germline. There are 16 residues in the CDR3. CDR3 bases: TGCGCCAGCAGCTTGCGGGAGCCAAATATAAACACTGAAGCTTTCTTT. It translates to CASSLREPNINTEAFF.

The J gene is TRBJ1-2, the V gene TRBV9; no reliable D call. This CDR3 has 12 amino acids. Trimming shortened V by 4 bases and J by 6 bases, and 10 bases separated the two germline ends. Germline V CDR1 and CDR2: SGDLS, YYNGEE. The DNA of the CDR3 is TGTGCCAGCAGCCCTTACCGGGATGGCTACACCTTC. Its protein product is CASSPYRDGYTF.

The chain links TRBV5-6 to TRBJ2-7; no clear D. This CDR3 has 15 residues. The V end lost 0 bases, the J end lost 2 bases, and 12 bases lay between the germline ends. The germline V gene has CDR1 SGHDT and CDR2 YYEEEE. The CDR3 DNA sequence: TGTGCCAGCAGCTTGGCCTGGCCGGGCCCCTACGAGCAGTACTTC. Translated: CASSLAWPGPYEQYF.

CDR3 in DNA: TGTGCCAGCAGCTCATTGGGGTCGGGAGCTTTCTTT. Its translation is CASSSLGSGAFF. The rearrangement links TRBV7-9 to TRBJ1-1; the D is unclear. Germline V gives CDR1 SEHNR, CDR2 FQNEAQ (reference sequence). This CDR3 is built from 12 residues. V was clipped by 4 bases and J by 10 bases, with 13 bases between them.

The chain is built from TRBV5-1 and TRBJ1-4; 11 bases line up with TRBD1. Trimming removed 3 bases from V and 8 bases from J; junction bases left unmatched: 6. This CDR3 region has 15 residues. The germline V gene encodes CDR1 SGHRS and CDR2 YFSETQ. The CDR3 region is CASSSGQGAREKLFF. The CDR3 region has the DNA TGCGCCAGCAGCTCTGGACAGGGGGCGCGAGAAAAACTGTTTTTT.

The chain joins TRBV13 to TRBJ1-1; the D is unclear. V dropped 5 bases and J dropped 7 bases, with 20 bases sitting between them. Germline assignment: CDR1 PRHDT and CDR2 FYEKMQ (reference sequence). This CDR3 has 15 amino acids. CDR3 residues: CASSPESRATGEAFF. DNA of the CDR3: TGTGCCAGCAGCCCTGAGTCCCGGGCCACGGGTGAAGCTTTCTTT. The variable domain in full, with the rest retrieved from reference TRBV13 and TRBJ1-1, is AAGVIQSPRHLIKEKRETATLKCYPIPRHDTVYWYQQGPGQDPQFLISFYEKMQSDKGSIPDRFSAQQFSDYHSELNMSSLELGDSALYFCASSPESRATGEAFFGQGTRLTVV.

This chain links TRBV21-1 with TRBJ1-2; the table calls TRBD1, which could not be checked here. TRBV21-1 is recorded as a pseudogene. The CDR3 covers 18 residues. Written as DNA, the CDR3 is TGTGCCAGCAGCTTCCCGTGGACAGGGGTGCGAACTCGTACTGGCTACACCTTC. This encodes CASSFPWTGVRTRTGYTF.

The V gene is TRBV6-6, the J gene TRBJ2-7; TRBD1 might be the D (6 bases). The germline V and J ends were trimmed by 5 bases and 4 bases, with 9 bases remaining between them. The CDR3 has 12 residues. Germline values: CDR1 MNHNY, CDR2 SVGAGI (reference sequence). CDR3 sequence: CASSPGQYEQYF. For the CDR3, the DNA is TGTGCCAGCAGTCCTGGACAGTACGAGCAGTACTTC.

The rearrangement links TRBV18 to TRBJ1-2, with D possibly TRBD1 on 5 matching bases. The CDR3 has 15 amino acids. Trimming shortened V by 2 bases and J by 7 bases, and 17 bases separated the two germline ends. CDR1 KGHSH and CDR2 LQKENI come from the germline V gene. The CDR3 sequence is CASSPNGDRQGGYTF. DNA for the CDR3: TGTGCCAGCTCACCAAATGGAGATCGGCAGGGTGGCTACACCTTC.

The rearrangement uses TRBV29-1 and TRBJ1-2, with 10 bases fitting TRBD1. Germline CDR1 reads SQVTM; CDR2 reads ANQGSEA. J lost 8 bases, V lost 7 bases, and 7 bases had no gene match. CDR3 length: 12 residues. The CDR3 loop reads CSAEGQGKGYTF. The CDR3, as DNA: TGCAGCGCCGAGGGACAGGGGAAAGGCTACACCTTC.

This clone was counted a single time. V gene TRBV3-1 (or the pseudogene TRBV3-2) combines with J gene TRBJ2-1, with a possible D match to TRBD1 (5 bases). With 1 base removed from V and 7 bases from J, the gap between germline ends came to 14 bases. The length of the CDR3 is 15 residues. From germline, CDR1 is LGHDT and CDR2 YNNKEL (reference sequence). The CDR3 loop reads CASSQGSGARNEQFF. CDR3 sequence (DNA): TGTGCCAGCAGCCAAGGTAGTGGGGCGCGAAATGAGCAGTTCTTC.

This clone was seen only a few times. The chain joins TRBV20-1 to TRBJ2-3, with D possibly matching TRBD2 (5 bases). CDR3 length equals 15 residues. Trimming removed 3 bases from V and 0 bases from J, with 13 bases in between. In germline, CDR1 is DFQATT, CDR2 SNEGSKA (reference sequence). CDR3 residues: CSASHSRASTDTQYF. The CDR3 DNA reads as TGCAGTGCTAGTCACTCGCGGGCAAGCACAGATACGCAGTATTTT.

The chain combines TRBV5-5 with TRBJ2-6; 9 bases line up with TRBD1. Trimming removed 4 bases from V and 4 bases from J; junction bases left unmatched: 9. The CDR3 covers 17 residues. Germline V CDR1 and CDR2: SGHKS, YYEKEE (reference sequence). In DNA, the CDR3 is TGTGCCAGCAGCCCGGGGACAGGGAGATCCGGGGCCAACGTCCTGACTTTC. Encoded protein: CASSPGTGRSGANVLTF.

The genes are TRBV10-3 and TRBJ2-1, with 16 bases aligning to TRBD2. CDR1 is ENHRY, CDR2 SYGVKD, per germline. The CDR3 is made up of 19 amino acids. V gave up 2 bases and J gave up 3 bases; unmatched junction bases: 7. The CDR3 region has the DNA TGTGCCATCAGTGAGGCCGGGACTAGCGGGGGGGCAAACTACAATGAGCAGTTCTTC. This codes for CAISEAGTSGGANYNEQFF.